The clone carrying this T cell receptor beta chain was found a few times. Assay used: immunoSEQ multiplex PCR; TCRdb lists only in-frame clones, some missing. Here the sample spans tens of thousands of clones, around nine tenths being singletons. The source of the sample is a study of blood T cell repertoires in COVID-19. On the study more broadly: Samples taken during acute and convalescent COVID-19 were collected in the United States, Italy and Spain. In each case, the material was cDNA or gDNA derived from T cells, B-cell-depleted T cells, or PBMCs.

Looked up from germline, CDR1 is LGHDT and CDR2 is YNNKEL (reference sequence). The germline V and J ends were trimmed by 1 base and 7 bases, with 7 bases remaining between them. The length of the CDR3 is 13 residues. The source of this sequence is a human donor in a cohort sampled during active COVID-19. The donor label of this sample is uncertain. J is TRBJ1-4 and V is TRBV3-1 (or the pseudogene TRBV3-2); weak D call: TRBD1 (6 bases). Specimen: peripheral blood. Here the CDR3 DNA reads TGTGCCAGCAGCCAAGGAGGGGGTGAAAAACTGTTTTTT. Translating it yields CASSQGGGEKLFF.